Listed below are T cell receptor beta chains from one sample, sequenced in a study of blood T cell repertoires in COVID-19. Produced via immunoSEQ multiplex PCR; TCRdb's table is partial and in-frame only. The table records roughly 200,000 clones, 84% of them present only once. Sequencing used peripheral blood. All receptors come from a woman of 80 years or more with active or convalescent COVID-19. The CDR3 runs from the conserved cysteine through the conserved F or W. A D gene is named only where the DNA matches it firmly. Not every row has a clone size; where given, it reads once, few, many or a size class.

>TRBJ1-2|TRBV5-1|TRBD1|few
CASSLAGTGNYGYTF
TGCGCCAGCAGCTTGGCCGGGACAGGGAACTATGGCTACACCTTC
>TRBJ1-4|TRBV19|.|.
CASSILGHRSEKLFF
TGTGCCAGTAGTATTCTCGGACATCGGAGTGAAAAACTGTTTTTT
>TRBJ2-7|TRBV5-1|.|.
CASSNRLVSYEQYF
TGCGCCAGCAGCAACAGATTAGTCTCCTACGAGCAGTACTTC
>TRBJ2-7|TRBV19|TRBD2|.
CASSPNGLAHEQYF
TGTGCCAGTAGTCCAAACGGACTAGCCCACGAGCAGTACTTC
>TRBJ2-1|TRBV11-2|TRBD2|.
CASSQLRTSGYNEQFF
TGTGCCAGCAGCCAACTAAGGACTAGCGGCTACAATGAGCAGTTCTTC
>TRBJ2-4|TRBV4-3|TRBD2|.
CASSQDPGTTKNIQYF
TGCGCCAGCAGCCAAGACCCCGGGACTACCAAAAACATTCAGTACTTC
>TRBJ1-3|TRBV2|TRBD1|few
CASMDRGNTIYF
TGTGCCAGCATGGACAGGGGAAACACCATATATTTT
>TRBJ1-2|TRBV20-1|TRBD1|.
CSASGGQGENYGYTF
TGCAGTGCTAGTGGCGGACAGGGGGAAAACTATGGCTACACCTTC
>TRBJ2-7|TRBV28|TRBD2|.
CASGLASEQYF
TGTGCCAGCGGACTAGCGTCGGAGCAGTACTTC
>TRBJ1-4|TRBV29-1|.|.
CSVESPTDLNEKLFF
TGCAGCGTTGAATCCCCGACAGACCTCAATGAAAAACTGTTTTTT
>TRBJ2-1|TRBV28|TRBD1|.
CASLTRQGSSYNEQFF
TGTGCCAGCCTGACGCGACAGGGAAGCTCCTACAATGAGCAGTTCTTC
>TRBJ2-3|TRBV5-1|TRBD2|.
CASSLALTSGGTDTQYF
TGCGCCAGCAGCTTGGCCCTGACTAGCGGGGGCACAGATACGCAGTATTTT
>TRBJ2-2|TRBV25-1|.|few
CASSGGLGSTGELFF
TGTGCCAGCAGTGGAGGGCTAGGTAGCACCGGGGAGCTGTTTTTT
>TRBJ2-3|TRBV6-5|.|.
CASRPAALGGTQYF
TGTGCCAGCAGGCCTGCCGCGTTGGGGGGTACGCAGTATTTT
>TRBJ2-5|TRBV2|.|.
CASSRPRGNQETQYF
TGTGCCAGCAGCCGACCCAGAGGTAACCAAGAGACCCAGTACTTC
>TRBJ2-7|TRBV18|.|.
CASSPTASYEQYF
TGTGCCAGCTCACCAACAGCCTCCTACGAGCAGTACTTC
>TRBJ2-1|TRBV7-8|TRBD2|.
CASSASRVGGSLSYNEQFF
TGTGCCAGCAGCGCCAGCAGGGTAGGCGGGAGCCTATCCTACAATGAGCAGTTCTTC
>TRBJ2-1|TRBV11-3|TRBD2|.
CASSPERGASYNEQFF
TGTGCCAGCAGCCCCGAGCGGGGCGCTTCCTACAATGAGCAGTTCTTC
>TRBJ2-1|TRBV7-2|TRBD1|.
CASSFLPGGGLEQFF
TGTGCCAGCAGCTTTCTCCCAGGGGGCGGGTTGGAGCAGTTCTTC
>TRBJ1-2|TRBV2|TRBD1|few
CASRAGQGHGYTF
TGTGCCTCAAGAGCCGGACAGGGGCATGGCTACACCTTC
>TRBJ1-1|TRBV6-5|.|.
CATSGHLNTEAFF
TGTGCCACGTCGGGACACCTGAACACTGAAGCTTTCTTT
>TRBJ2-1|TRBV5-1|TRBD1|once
CASSLRQGDYNEQFF
TGCGCCAGCAGCTTGAGACAGGGGGACTACAATGAGCAGTTCTTC